This T cell receptor beta chain was profiled in a study of blood T cell repertoires in COVID-19. Study summary: COVID-19 samples collected from the United States, Italy and Spain covered acute and convalescent phases.

TCRdb keeps only in-frame clones here, not all; method: immunoSEQ multiplex PCR. The sample contains a few hundred thousand clones, about 90% of which appear only once. The CDR3 loop spans 16 amino acids. V was pared by 1 base and J by 3 bases, with 7 bases of the junction left unmatched. CDR1 and CDR2 from the germline V gene are MNHEY and SMNVEV (reference sequence). This chain links TRBV27 with TRBJ2-3, with 7 bases that match TRBD2. Sequencing was carried out using peripheral blood. This receptor was taken from a woman in her 50s who had recovered from COVID-19. The CDR3 sequence: CASSLLTGGGTDTQYF. DNA for the CDR3: TGTGCCAGCAGTTTATTGACGGGGGGAGGGACAGATACGCAGTATTTT.